One T cell receptor beta chain is described in this entry. This clone's antigen is unknown. Per-base qualities were not stored, and no clone one base away is much larger. The sample comes from a study of T cells in Graves' hyperthyroidism and ophthalmopathy (dated by TCRdb to between 2018 and 2021). Concerning the study at large: Peripheral blood was collected at initial diagnosis, before any treatment. To identify TCR V-J signatures that set the groups apart, the researchers used a discovery cohort of 95 to 100 patients, made up of approximately 43 with Graves' ophthalmopathy and approximately 57 with stable Graves' hyperthyroidism. Prospective prediction of ophthalmopathy was tested in an independent validation cohort consisting of about 19 hyperthyroidism patients and 17 patients who later progressed to ophthalmopathy. The 95 to 100 discovery patients were randomly divided into training and test sets at a 7:3 ratio. Thyroid tissue and blood T-cell repertoires from more than 5 Graves' hyperthyroidism patients were also compared in the study. Following sampling, methimazole starting at 30 mg daily was given to hyperthyroidism patients, and high-dose intravenous methylprednisolone was given to ophthalmopathy patients. The paper describes TCR Vbeta CDR3 sequencing of 140 or so peripheral blood samples, made up of 43 ophthalmopathy patients, approximately 73 hyperthyroidism patients and roughly 17 progressor patients. Beyond this particular receptor, the publication reports: Ophthalmopathy was separated from stable hyperthyroidism by a 13 V-J signature model, with around 90% sensitivity and roughly 81% specificity obtained in cross-validation and 80%/75% obtained in testing. In validation, progression to ophthalmopathy was predicted by the model with almost 71% sensitivity and approximately 78% specificity, a median of about 6.8 months before onset. Sample size was not statistically predetermined, and investigators were not blinded to group allocation. Most expanded thyroid clonotypes (frequency above 0.001) were also detected in blood, suggesting blood repertoires may reflect thyroid immune responses.

CDR1 SGDLS and CDR2 YYNGEE were looked up in the germline V gene. The CDR3 covers 17 residues, taking in both the cysteine and the phenylalanine. Of the read, only the CDR3 DNA is kept; its 51 bases are in frame from base 1. Trimming removed 4 bases from V and 0 bases from J; the gene matches leave 10 bases unexplained. Amplification of TCR beta CDR3 regions was carried out from RNA transcripts. A first-round RT-PCR of the TCR CDR3 used the HTBI primer set with the Qiagen OneStep RT-PCR kit. Libraries were constructed in a second round of multiplex PCR, after which size selection and purification were performed. Sequencing of the libraries was done on an Illumina HiSeq2000 using paired-end 100 bp reads. The paper's data handling went like this. Raw data were processed with SOAPnuke, discarding reads with adapters, uncalled bases, mean Phred below 15, or no exact constant-primer or identifier match. High-quality paired reads were merged using COPE v1.2.5, and each unique nucleotide sequence was defined as a clonotype. MiTCR v1.1 was used to align clonotypes to the IMGT TRBV, TRBD and TRBJ reference segments. The analysis was restricted to V-J combinations with a frequency above 0.0001, which together covered 99% to 99.2% of the repertoires. The TCS score was defined as F50 (clonal expansion) divided by E x V (chaos), with BLOSUM62-based TCRdist calculated between CDR3 peptides within each V-J. Welch's t-statistics and random forest reduced 500 to 550 V-J features to some 14, which were used in a naive Bayes classifier (R e1071). TCRdb applied fastp at Q25 and MiXCR to the public reads, then kept only in-frame beta chains. Entries that share a CDR3 protein sequence are merged under the most common genes and DNA. TCRdb's processing, not the study's, gives the V and J calls here. This sample gives 500,000 to 750,000 distinct CDR3 sequences in total; about a sixth of them show up just once. The ten largest clones take up 7.3% of the sample.

Stable Graves' hyperthyroidism was defined as the absence of progression to ophthalmopathy over 18 months of follow-up. Hyperthyroidism patients were newly diagnosed, had a disease duration of under 2 months, and were aged 18 to 65 years. Patients with uncontrolled infections, other autoimmune diseases, pregnancy or lactation were excluded. Diagnoses were established on the basis of clinical symptoms, serum thyroxine and TRAb, thyroid ultrasound, and orbital computed tomography. PBMCs were separated from about 10 ml of fresh peripheral blood using Ficoll-Paque density gradient centrifugation. Total RNA was extracted using Trizol reagent, and RNA quality was assessed on an Agilent 2100 Bioanalyzer.

The sequence was collected from a woman in her thirties with Graves' hyperthyroidism. Sequences were obtained from blood. The sequence links TRBV9 to TRBJ2-3; TRBD2 agrees with 8 junctional bases. DNA sequence: TGTGCCAGCAGCCCCCGGGGGGGGCGTGTTAGCACAGATACGCAGTATTTT. This translates into CASSPRGGRVSTDTQYF.